The text below deals with one T cell receptor (beta chain). The data belong to a study of T cells in Graves' hyperthyroidism and ophthalmopathy. Study details: Specimen type is peripheral blood, collected at initial diagnosis prior to any treatment.

Using RNA transcripts as the source, TCR beta CDR3 regions were amplified. Researchers ran a first-round RT-PCR on the TCR CDR3 using the HTBI primer set. From the multiplex PCR reads, TCRdb called clonotypes with MiXCR, one entry per CDR3 protein. The sample holds hundreds of thousands of distinct CDR3 sequences, roughly 15% seen once. The CDR3 has 13 residues. Germline CDR1 and CDR2: MDHEN and SYDVKM. V lost 6 bases to trimming and J lost 7 bases, with 15 bases between them. Material: blood. The clonotype originates from a woman in her forties or fifties with Graves' ophthalmopathy. This rearrangement joins TRBV28 to TRBJ1-2; D gene uncertain. The CDR3 loop reads CASRKGISGGYTF. CDR3 DNA sequence: TGTGCCAGCAGGAAAGGGATCTCCGGTGGCTACACCTTC.